This TCR beta chain was found in a study of T cell responses to AZD1222 COVID-19 vaccine. Study background: Second doses were pooled across both intervals (about 4 or about 12 weeks).

In its sample, this clone was seen once. What it binds is unknown. Only in-frame clones appear in the TCRdb table, and some are missing; sequencing was by immunoSEQ multiplex PCR. This sample yields approximately 100,000 clones, of which over 75% are seen a single time; around 9% belongs to the top ten. Findings and caveats of the study: Scientists sampled the repertoires only once the peak T cell response had passed.

The sequences come from peripheral blood, collected on day 0 of AZD1222 vaccination. The clonotype was recovered from an adult in good health.

The CDR3 DNA sequence: TGCAGTGCTAGGCTGTTTAGTGAGCAGTTCTTC. Residues: CSARLFSEQFF. The rearrangement uses TRBV20-1 and TRBJ2-1; D uncertain. Trimming stripped 3 bases from V and 9 bases from J, with 9 bases between. The germline V gene encodes CDR1 DFQATT and CDR2 SNEGSKA (reference sequence). CDR3 length: 11 residues.